This T cell receptor beta chain came from a study of T cell changes during pregnancy in multiple sclerosis. Profiled with immunoSEQ multiplex PCR; TCRdb holds only in-frame clones, not every one. The sample has 65,000 to 90,000 clones; approximately 91% are singletons. The CDR3 has 16 residues. Germline V gene data show CDR1 as SQVTM and CDR2 as ANQGSEA. Germline trimming cut 5 bases from V and 3 bases from J; bases unmatched to any gene: 14. The chain recombines TRBV29-1 with TRBJ1-1, with 8 bases fitting TRBD1. The input for sequencing was peripheral blood, taken in the first trimester of pregnancy. The receptor was derived from a female donor with multiple sclerosis, enrolled in a pregnancy study. The CDR3 DNA is TGCAGCGTTATCCCAGGGGGCGTCTATAAGGACACTGAAGCTTTCTTT. This translates into CSVIPGGVYKDTEAFF.